These T cell receptor beta chains were read from a single sample in a study of T cells in Graves' hyperthyroidism and ophthalmopathy. TCRdb fed the multiplex PCR reads into MiXCR, producing one record per CDR3 protein. Of roughly 560,000 distinct CDR3 sequences detected, approximately 14% appear once; the ten largest clones hold 4% to 5.5%. Input material: blood. These receptors all come from a woman between 35 and 50 years old with Graves' ophthalmopathy. Both conserved end residues are part of each CDR3. D genes are given only for firm matches. Part of the rows lack a size; the others show once, few, many or a class for expanded clones.

J gene | clone size | V gene | D gene | CDR3 protein | CDR3 DNA
TRBJ2-2 | many | TRBV27 | TRBD2 | CASSSRLTSGRPGELFF | TGTGCCAGCTCCTCCCGACTGACTAGCGGGCGCCCCGGAGAGCTGTTTTTT
TRBJ2-7 | - | TRBV28 | TRBD2 | CASSSIPGLAGGLYEQYF | TGTGCCAGCAGTTCTATCCCGGGACTAGCGGGAGGACTTTACGAGCAGTACTTC
TRBJ2-5 | many | TRBV12-3/TRBV12-4 | TRBD1 | CASSRTGAQETQYF | TGTGCCAGCAGTCGGACAGGGGCACAAGAGACCCAGTACTTC
TRBJ2-6 | - | TRBV24-1 | - | CATSDVYGANVLTF | TGTGCCACCAGTGATGTGTATGGGGCCAACGTCCTGACTTTC
TRBJ2-5 | - | TRBV11-1 | TRBD1 | CASSLTTGFGETQYF | TGTGCCAGCAGCTTAACGACAGGGTTCGGAGAGACCCAGTACTTC
TRBJ1-5 | few | TRBV4-3 | TRBD1 | CASSQDSGGQPQHF | TGCGCCAGCAGCCAAGATTCAGGGGGTCAGCCCCAGCATTTT
TRBJ2-5 | few | TRBV14 | - | CASSHRSLGPSETQYF | TGTGCCAGCAGCCATCGTTCACTAGGACCGTCTGAGACCCAGTACTTC
TRBJ1-5 | many | TRBV27 | - | CASSSLSNQPQHF | TGTGCCAGCAGTAGTCTTAGCAATCAGCCCCAGCATTTT
TRBJ1-3 | many | TRBV5-1 | - | CASSLCGDSGNTIYF | TGCGCCAGCAGCTTGTGTGGGGACTCTGGAAACACCATATATTTT
TRBJ2-7 | many | TRBV4-1 | - | CASSQSAGKSYEQYF | TGCGCCAGCAGCCAGTCGGCAGGGAAGTCCTACGAGCAGTACTTC
TRBJ1-1 | many | TRBV20-1 | - | CSARGVLGTEAFF | TGCAGTGCTAGAGGGGTTTTGGGCACTGAAGCTTTCTTT
TRBJ2-1 | many | TRBV6-1 | TRBD2 | CASMPGLAFRYEQFF | TGTGCCAGCATGCCCGGACTAGCGTTTAGGTATGAGCAGTTCTTC
TRBJ1-1 | many | TRBV11-3 | - | CASSLGRGSKAFF | TGTGCCAGCAGCTTAGGCCGGGGCTCGAAGGCTTTCTTT
TRBJ2-7 | many | TRBV7-2 | - | CASSLSGGEEQYF | TGTGCCAGCAGCTTATCAGGAGGGGAAGAGCAGTACTTC
TRBJ2-7 | many | TRBV12-3/TRBV12-4 | - | CASRLQGSYEQYF | TGTGCCAGCAGGCTTCAGGGGTCCTACGAGCAGTACTTC
TRBJ1-1 | many | TRBV4-3 | - | CASSQDWTVNTEAFF | TGCGCCAGCAGCCAAGACTGGACGGTGAACACTGAAGCTTTCTTT
TRBJ2-3 | - | TRBV10-3 | - | CAITRDTRSRTRVTDTQYF | TGTGCCATCACCCGGGACACGCGAAGCCGAACTAGGGTCACAGATACGCAGTATTTT
TRBJ1-5 | many | TRBV30 | - | CAWSPRLGGNQPQHF | TGTGCCTGGAGTCCCAGACTGGGGGGCAATCAGCCCCAGCATTTT
TRBJ2-7 | many | TRBV29-1 | TRBD1 | CSVEGVGQGADEQYF | TGCAGCGTTGAAGGGGTGGGGCAGGGGGCCGACGAGCAGTACTTC
TRBJ1-2 | many | TRBV7-9 | TRBD1 | CAQGADGYTF | TGTGCCCAGGGGGCAGATGGCTACACCTTC
TRBJ2-7 | - | TRBV9 | - | CASSPTSIYEQYF | TGTGCCAGCAGCCCGACATCAATCTACGAGCAGTACTTC
TRBJ2-7 | many | TRBV10-3 | - | CAISGDAHEQYF | TGTGCCATCAGTGGGGACGCTCACGAGCAGTACTTC
TRBJ2-5 | many | TRBV29-1 | - | CSVDEAGEAQYF | TGCAGCGTCGACGAGGCAGGAGAGGCCCAGTACTTC
TRBJ1-2 | - | TRBV6-2/TRBV6-3 | - | CASSYVDYGYTF | TGTGCCAGCAGCTACGTGGACTATGGCTACACCTTC
TRBJ1-5 | - | TRBV19 | TRBD1 | CASSPTNRQGISQPQHF | TGTGCCAGTAGCCCAACCAACAGACAGGGGATCAGCCAGCCCCAGCATTTT
TRBJ1-1 | many | TRBV12-3/TRBV12-4 | - | CASSPKWGGTEAFF | TGTGCCAGCAGCCCGAAATGGGGGGGCACTGAAGCTTTCTTT
TRBJ2-5 | many | TRBV29-1 | TRBD1 | CSVVYPGQGIGETQYF | TGCAGCGTTGTGTACCCGGGACAGGGGATCGGGGAGACCCAGTACTTC
TRBJ2-5 | few | TRBV27 | - | CASKYREEETQYF | TGTGCCAGCAAATACAGGGAGGAGGAGACCCAGTACTTC
TRBJ1-1 | - | TRBV30 | TRBD1 | CAWSIGTANTEAFF | TGTGCCTGGAGTATTGGGACAGCTAACACTGAAGCTTTCTTT
TRBJ2-7 | many | TRBV7-3 | - | CASSPGAGEREQYF | TGTGCCAGCAGCCCAGGGGCGGGAGAGAGGGAGCAGTACTTC
TRBJ1-5 | few | TRBV4-1 | TRBD1 | CASSQVLRDRGRVRQPQHF | TGCGCCAGCAGCCAAGTGCTCCGGGACAGGGGGCGAGTAAGGCAGCCCCAGCATTTT
TRBJ2-7 | many | TRBV11-2 | - | CASSLELASHGDEQYF | TGTGCCAGCAGCTTAGAACTAGCTTCCCACGGGGACGAGCAGTACTTC
TRBJ1-5 | many | TRBV2 | - | CASSETGYQPQHF | TGTGCCAGCAGTGAAACGGGGTATCAGCCCCAGCATTTT
TRBJ1-1 | - | TRBV18 | - | CASSPQTRDTEAFF | TGTGCCAGCTCACCTCAAACTAGGGACACTGAAGCTTTCTTT
TRBJ2-7 | few | TRBV20-1 | - | CSASIPRASRYEQYF | TGCAGTGCTAGTATACCCCGGGCTAGCAGGTACGAGCAGTACTTC
TRBJ1-1 | many | TRBV4-3 | - | CASSQDAGVSEAFF | TGCGCCAGCAGCCAAGATGCGGGGGTTTCTGAAGCTTTCTTT
TRBJ1-5 | many | TRBV30 | - | CALGWSNQPQHF | TGTGCCTTGGGGTGGAGCAATCAGCCCCAGCATTTT
TRBJ2-5 | many | TRBV6-2/TRBV6-3 | - | CASKPGTSQETQYF | TGTGCCAGCAAACCCGGGACCAGCCAAGAGACCCAGTACTTC
TRBJ2-7 | many | TRBV12-3/TRBV12-4 | - | CASSFQDPYEQYF | TGTGCCAGCAGTTTCCAGGACCCTTACGAGCAGTACTTC
TRBJ1-1 | - | TRBV4-1 | - | CASSRPRRQENTEAFF | TGCGCCAGCAGTCGACCCCGGCGACAGGAGAACACTGAAGCTTTCTTT
TRBJ2-5 | many | TRBV30 | TRBD2 | CAWRYSGHSGETQYF | TGTGCCTGGAGGTATAGCGGGCATTCCGGGGAGACCCAGTACTTC
TRBJ2-2 | few | TRBV6-1 | - | CASRPTSGISATGELFF | TGTGCCAGCAGGCCAACCTCCGGGATTTCGGCCACCGGGGAGCTGTTTTTT
TRBJ2-7 | - | TRBV6-1 | - | CASSPGVLCEQYF | TGTGCCAGCAGCCCAGGGGTCCTCTGCGAGCAGTACTTC
TRBJ2-6 | many | TRBV30 | - | CAWQRGRGRSSGANVLTF | TGTGCCTGGCAGAGGGGTAGAGGACGAAGCTCTGGGGCCAACGTCCTGACTTTC
TRBJ1-2 | many | TRBV9 | TRBD1 | CASSDGTGIGYTF | TGTGCCAGCAGCGACGGGACAGGGATTGGCTACACCTTC
TRBJ1-1 | few | TRBV24-1 | - | CATSDSRGGTNTEAFF | TGTGCCACCAGTGACTCCCGGGGGGGTACGAACACTGAAGCTTTCTTT
TRBJ2-5 | many | TRBV29-1 | - | CSVGPGHQETQYF | TGCAGCGTCGGCCCGGGACACCAAGAGACCCAGTACTTC
TRBJ2-7 | few | TRBV12-3/TRBV12-4 | - | CASSFSVSGVAGAYEQYF | TGTGCCAGCAGTTTCTCGGTATCAGGGGTAGCGGGTGCCTACGAGCAGTACTTC
TRBJ2-5 | - | TRBV29-1 | - | CSVEESVYQETQYF | TGCAGCGTTGAAGAGTCCGTGTACCAAGAGACCCAGTACTTC
TRBJ1-1 | many | TRBV29-1 | - | CSVSRQNTEAFF | TGCAGCGTTAGTAGACAGAACACTGAAGCTTTCTTT
TRBJ2-3 | many | TRBV12-3/TRBV12-4 | TRBD1 | CASSFPDRASTDTQYF | TGTGCCAGCAGTTTCCCCGACAGGGCTAGCACAGATACGCAGTATTTT